The clone carrying this T cell receptor (beta chain) appeared a few times. The antigen is not known. This specimen comes from a study of T cells in Graves' hyperthyroidism and ophthalmopathy. Per germline, CDR1 SGHKS and CDR2 YYEKEE (reference sequence). With V trimmed by 1 base and J by 4 bases, 5 bases remained unmatched. The CDR3 is made up of 16 amino acids. Study results and caveats: Model-based prediction identified ophthalmopathy a median about 6.8 months prior to its onset. Most thyroid clonotypes with frequency above 0.001 were detected in blood.

The source material, RNA transcripts, was used to amplify TCR beta CDR3 regions. Initially, a first-round RT-PCR of the TCR CDR3 employed the HTBI primer set. MiXCR, run by TCRdb on the multiplex PCR reads, gives a single entry per CDR3 protein. The sample has hundreds of thousands of distinct CDR3 sequences, more than 15% seen once. The sample was blood. This clonotype was obtained from a woman aged 60-75 years with Graves' ophthalmopathy. V gene TRBV5-5 combines with J gene TRBJ2-2, with 9 nucleotides matching TRBD2. CDR3 sequence (DNA): TGTGCCAGCAGCTTGCTAGCGGGACTGACCACCGGGGAGCTGTTTTTT. Residues: CASSLLAGLTTGELFF.